This TCR beta chain appears in the sequencing data of a study of T cell changes during pregnancy in multiple sclerosis. The V and J ends lost 4 bases and 0 bases respectively, with 10 bases between them. This CDR3 region has 14 residues. Germline CDR1 SGHNT, CDR2 YYREEE (reference sequence). Sequenced by immunoSEQ multiplex PCR; TCRdb stores in-frame clones only, minus some. The sample comprises more than 35,000 clones, about 88% of which are singletons, and under 0.75% rests with the top ten. The source material was CD4+ T cells from peripheral blood mononuclear cells, sampled in the first trimester of pregnancy. The receptor was isolated from a female donor with multiple sclerosis, enrolled in a pregnancy study. The chain uses TRBV5-4 and TRBJ1-1, with a tentative D call TRBD1 (5 bases). CDR3 in DNA: TGTGCCAGCAGCAGGGACTCAATGAACACTGAAGCTTTCTTT. Translating gives CASSRDSMNTEAFF.